Below, 2 T cell receptor beta chains from the same sample are listed, as sequenced in a study of T-cell reconstitution after alpha-beta-depleted transplantation in children. The TCRbeta library incorporated unique molecular identifiers. A single record per CDR3 protein comes from TCRdb applying MiXCR to the PCR reads. In the table there are about 360,000 distinct CDR3 sequences, roughly 13% of which are singletons. The specimen comprised PBMCs, sampled from the stem cell graft. The origin of the receptors is a human donor who donated a stem cell graft to a child with Fanconi anemia.

J is TRBJ1-2 and V is TRBV20-1; D is unclear. Trimming stripped 3 bases from V and 8 bases from J, with 13 bases between. This CDR3 comprises 12 residues. Germline values: CDR1 DFQATT, CDR2 SNEGSKA (reference sequence). The CDR3 DNA is TGCAGTGCTAGGAGCGGGAGGGAAGGCTACACCTTC. This codes for CSARSGREGYTF.

V is TRBV18 and J is TRBJ2-6; 9 bases map to TRBD1. Germline V gene data show CDR1 as KGHSH and CDR2 as LQKENI. Germline trimming cut 5 bases from V and 8 bases from J; bases unmatched to any gene: 4. The CDR3 consists of 14 residues. The CDR3 spells CASSDGTGPNVLTF. The DNA of the CDR3 is TGTGCCAGCTCAGACGGGACAGGGCCCAACGTCCTGACTTTC.